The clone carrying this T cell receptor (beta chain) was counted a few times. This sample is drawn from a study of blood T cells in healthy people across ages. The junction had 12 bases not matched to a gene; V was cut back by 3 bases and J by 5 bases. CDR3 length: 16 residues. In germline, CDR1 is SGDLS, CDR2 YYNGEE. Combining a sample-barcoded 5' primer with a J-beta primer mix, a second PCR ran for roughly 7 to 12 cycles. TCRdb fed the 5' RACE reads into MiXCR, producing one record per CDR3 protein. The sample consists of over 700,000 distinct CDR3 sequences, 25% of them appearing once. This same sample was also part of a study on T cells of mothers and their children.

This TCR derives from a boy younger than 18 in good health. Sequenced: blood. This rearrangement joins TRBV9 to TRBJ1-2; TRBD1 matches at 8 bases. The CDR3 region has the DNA TGTGCCAGCAGCGCGGGACAGGCTTTCCGGGGTTATGGCTACACCTTC. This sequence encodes CASSAGQAFRGYGYTF.